The 7 T cell receptor beta chains listed next were all sequenced from one sample in a study of vaccination effects on CD4 cells after COVID-19. Assay used: immunoSEQ multiplex PCR; TCRdb lists only in-frame clones, some missing. The sample shows about 15,000 clones, more than 70% of them seen only once. Their target antigens are unknown. CD4+ T cells specific for antigen were expanded with viral peptide pools by the ViraFEST assay before sequencing. Cultured cells yielded isolated CD4+ T cells after 10 days. A positive SARS-CoV-2 PCR test fell between March and December 2020. Participants were vaccinated with two doses of either the BNT162b2 or mRNA-1273 vaccine. The specimen was CD4+ T cells from PBMCs cultured with HCoV-NL63 spike peptides, collected after COVID-19 vaccination. All receptors derive from a human donor who had a prior SARS-CoV-2 infection.

The chain links TRBV4-1 to TRBJ2-2; D call uncertain. Germline assignment: CDR1 MGHRA and CDR2 YSYEKL. The V end was cut by 0 bases, the J end by 3 bases, with 14 bases between. The CDR3 covers 17 residues. This chain's CDR3 is CASSQDISWVYTGELFF. CDR3 DNA: TGCGCCAGCAGCCAAGATATAAGTTGGGTTTACACCGGGGAGCTGTTTTTT.

CDR3 protein: CATSSRGELTEAFF. CDR3 nucleotide sequence: TGTGCCACCAGCTCAAGGGGAGAATTGACTGAAGCTTTCTTT. The gene calls are TRBV15 and TRBJ1-1; D may be TRBD1 (5 bases). The CDR3 runs 14 residues. The germline CDR1 and CDR2 sequences are LNHNV and YYDKDF (reference sequence). Trimming stripped 5 bases from V and 5 bases from J, with 15 bases between.

The chain's CDR3 is CASSYGGETQYF. The CDR3 nucleotides are TGTGCCAGCAGTTACGGAGGGGAGACCCAGTACTTC. The chain links TRBV6-6 to TRBJ2-5, with D tentatively TRBD2 (6 bases). CDR1 and CDR2 (germline): MNHNY, SVGAGI (reference sequence). The CDR3 has 12 residues. Trimming took off 2 bases at V and 5 bases at J, with 6 bases between the two ends.

The DNA for the CDR3 is TGTGCCAGCAACTGGCGGGGTTTAGAAAACGAGCAGTACTTC. It codes for CASNWRGLENEQYF. The chain joins TRBV7-8 to TRBJ2-7; the D gene is possibly TRBD2 (6 bases). Germline V gene sequence: CDR1 SGHVS, CDR2 FQNEAQ. The V end was cut by 7 bases, the J end by 5 bases, with 18 bases between. The CDR3 length is 14 residues.

The V call is TRBV6-5, the J call TRBJ1-4, with D uncertain. The CDR3 is 14 residues long. CDR1 and CDR2 from the germline V gene are MNHEY and SVGAGI. Trimming took 6 bases from V and 5 from J, leaving 13 bases between them. The DNA of the CDR3 is TGTGCCAGCAGCCCGGACGGATGGAATGAAAAACTGTTTTTT. It is translated as CASSPDGWNEKLFF.

This chain joins TRBV5-1 and TRBJ2-5; D call uncertain. The V gene's germline CDR1 is SGHRS and CDR2 YFSETQ. CDR3 size: 14 residues. V was cut by 0 bases and J by 3 bases, with 9 bases left in between. The CDR3 protein is CASSLESAEETQYF. CDR3 in DNA: TGCGCCAGCAGCTTGGAGTCGGCAGAAGAGACCCAGTACTTC.

This clone was recorded a few times. The V and J genes are TRBV5-1 and TRBJ2-1, with 12 positions matching TRBD2. The CDR3 sequence is 14 residues long. V lost 7 bases to trimming and J lost 4 bases; unmatched junction nucleotides: 3. Germline values: CDR1 SGHRS, CDR2 YFSETQ. CDR3 DNA sequence: TGCGCCAGCCGCGGGACTAGCGGGTACAATGAGCAGTTCTTC. Its protein product is CASRGTSGYNEQFF.